These 29 T cell receptor beta chains were sequenced from one sample in a study of cytomegalovirus exposure and HLA in healthy donors. The PCR had 60 Vbeta and 13 Jbeta primers. Here immunoSEQ multiplex PCR was the method, and the copy in TCRdb shows in-frame clones only, minus some. The sample carries approximately 82,000 clones, 62% recorded once. The sequenced sample was PBMCs. All receptors derive from a woman in her twenties or thirties in good health and CMV-seropositive.

The genes are TRBV14 and TRBJ1-1, with D hard to call. The length of the CDR3 is 12 residues. From germline, CDR1 is SGHDN and CDR2 FVKESK. V shed 5 bases and J shed 9 bases, with 13 bases lying between them. The CDR3 reads CASSAPGSKAFF. The CDR3, as DNA: TGTGCCAGCAGCGCGCCAGGCTCGAAAGCTTTCTTT.

V and J are TRBV6-4 and TRBJ2-3, with 9 nucleotides matching TRBD2. The junction had 4 bases not matched to a gene; V was cut back by 7 bases and J by 2 bases. The CDR3 is made up of 14 amino acids. Germline assignment: CDR1 MRHNA and CDR2 SNTAGT. CDR3 amino acids: CASKTSGATDTQYF. The CDR3 DNA reads as TGTGCCAGCAAGACTAGCGGCGCCACAGATACGCAGTATTTT.

This chain links TRBV7-2 with TRBJ2-3, with 9 bases lining up with TRBD1. CDR1 and CDR2 from the germline V gene are SGHTA and FQGNSA. V dropped 3 bases and J dropped 7; count of bases not matched to a gene: 5. The CDR3 sequence is 14 residues long. The DNA for the CDR3 is TGTGCCAGCAGCTTGGGACAGGGCGTCCATACGCAGTATTTT. It is translated as CASSLGQGVHTQYF.

V and J are TRBV11-2 and TRBJ2-5; D not resolved. The length of the CDR3 is 14 residues. Per the germline V gene, CDR1 is SGHAT and CDR2 is FQNNGV. Trimming shortened V by 4 bases and J by 7 bases, and 16 bases separated the two germline ends. Here the CDR3 DNA reads TGTGCCAGCAGCTCCCTCCCGCAGGAAGGGACCCAGTACTTC. This sequence encodes CASSSLPQEGTQYF. The full variable domain, rest sourced from reference TRBV11-2 and TRBJ2-5, is EAGVAQSPRYKIIEKRQSVAFWCNPISGHATLYWYQQILGQGPKLLIQFQNNGVVDDSQLPKDRFSAERLKGVDSTLKIQPAKLEDSAVYLCASSSLPQEGTQYFGPGTRLLVL.

The chain combines TRBV7-8 with TRBJ2-5, with 12 positions matching TRBD1. The CDR3 spans 17 residues. Germline CDR1 and CDR2: SGHVS and FQNEAQ. After removal of 4 bases from V and 5 bases from J, the junction contained 11 bases not matched to a gene. The CDR3 spells CASSSQTGTGGGETQYF. DNA for the CDR3: TGTGCCAGCAGCTCACAGACCGGGACAGGGGGCGGGGAGACCCAGTACTTC.

The chain links TRBV19 to TRBJ1-2; 9 positions agree with TRBD1. The CDR3 consists of 15 residues. CDR1 is LNHDA, CDR2 SQIVND, per germline (reference sequence). Losses at the gene ends were 1 base for V and 2 bases for J; bases not matched to a gene: 2. The CDR3 protein is CASSIAGTGNYGYTF. The CDR3 DNA reads as TGTGCCAGTAGTATAGCCGGGACAGGGAACTATGGCTACACCTTC. Variable domain in full (rest from reference TRBV19 and TRBJ1-2): DGGITQSPKYLFRKEGQNVTLSCEQNLNHDAMYWYRQDPGQGLRLIYYSQIVNDFQKGDIAEGYSVSREKKESFPLTVTSAQKNPTAFYLCASSIAGTGNYGYTFGSGTRLTVV.

The chain carries TRBV19 and TRBJ2-1, with 12 bases fitting TRBD1. Trimming took 6 bases from V and 8 from J; bases not matched to a gene: 11. Germline V gene data show CDR1 as LNHDA and CDR2 as SQIVND (reference sequence). This CDR3 spans 16 amino acids. The CDR3 region is CASRSLGTGGIHEQFF. The CDR3 nucleotides are TGTGCCAGTAGATCACTCGGGACAGGGGGCATCCATGAGCAGTTCTTC.

With respect to this clone: The junction differs from germline at one of its ends, possibly a read error. This chain uses TRBV7-9 with TRBJ1-6; the D is unclear. The CDR3 is 12 residues long. Germline V gives CDR1 SEHNR, CDR2 FQNEAQ (reference sequence). CDR3: CSSSFPRSPLHF. CDR3 DNA sequence: TGTTCCAGCAGCTTTCCCAGGTCACCCCTCCACTTT.

The chain carries TRBV27 and TRBJ1-1; D is undetermined. Trimming left V 7 bases short and J 1 base short, with 13 bases between. There are 14 residues in the CDR3. Germline CDR1 reads MNHEY; CDR2 reads SMNVEV (reference sequence). The CDR3 DNA is TGTGCCAGCAAGCCGCAGGCTTCGAACACTGAAGCTTTCTTT. Its translation is CASKPQASNTEAFF.

This clone was counted a few times. The CDR3 here is CASSSRTSANTGELFF. CDR3 bases: TGTGCCAGCAGCTCGCGGACTAGCGCGAACACCGGGGAGCTGTTTTTT. This chain joins TRBV9 and TRBJ2-2, with TRBD2 identical over 9 bases. The germline V gene encodes CDR1 SGDLS and CDR2 YYNGEE. The CDR3 extends over 16 amino acids. V lost 4 bases to trimming and J lost 0 bases; unmatched junction nucleotides: 4. Complete variable domain (other parts from reference TRBV9 and TRBJ2-2): DSGVTQTPKHLITATGQRVTLRCSPRSGDLSVYWYQQSLDQGLQFLIQYYNGEERAKGNILERFSAQQFPDLHSELNLSSLELGDSALYFCASSSRTSANTGELFFGEGSRLTVL.

This clone was observed a handful of times. The chain has TRBV6-6 and TRBJ2-4; D possibly corresponds to TRBD1 (6 bases). The CDR3 is 12 amino acids. V lost 8 bases to trimming and J lost 6 bases, with 11 bases between them. CDR1 and CDR2 from the germline V gene are MNHNY and SVGAGI (reference sequence). The CDR3 here is CASQGSGNIQYF. CDR3 DNA sequence: TGTGCCAGCCAGGGGTCCGGAAACATTCAGTACTTC.

In its sample, this clone was seen a few times. The chain links TRBV7-9 to TRBJ2-7; perhaps TRBD2 as D (5 bases). V gave up 4 bases and J gave up 0 bases, with 7 bases separating them. Looked up from germline, CDR1 is SEHNR and CDR2 is FQNEAQ (reference sequence). The CDR3 extends over 13 amino acids. Here the CDR3 DNA reads TGTGCCAGCAGCTCCCGGGACTCCTACGAGCAGTACTTC. This codes for CASSSRDSYEQYF.

This chain uses TRBV2 with TRBJ2-2, with TRBD1 as a possible D gene (5 bases). Deletions cut 2 bases from V and 3 bases from J, with 10 bases between. The length of the CDR3 is 15 residues. CDR1 is SNHLY and CDR2 is FYNNEI in the germline V gene. The CDR3 protein is CASSEITGHTGELFF. The CDR3 coding sequence is TGTGCCAGCAGTGAAATTACAGGTCACACCGGGGAGCTGTTTTTT.

This clone was seen only once. This sequence joins TRBV5-1 and TRBJ2-7, with D perhaps TRBD2 (5 bases). Trimming shortened V by 0 bases and J by 3 bases, and 16 bases separated the two germline ends. Germline-derived CDR1 and CDR2 are SGHRS and YFSETQ. CDR3 size: 16 residues. DNA for the CDR3: TGCGCCAGCAGCTTGGGACTCCTCGCCCGGGGCTACGAGCAGTACTTC. It specifies CASSLGLLARGYEQYF.

The J gene is TRBJ1-5, the V gene TRBV6-1, with D possibly matching TRBD1 (6 bases). Trimming cost V 4 bases and J 6 bases, with 25 bases left between them. This CDR3 is built from 18 residues. Germline CDR1 reads MNHNS; CDR2 reads SASEGT. This chain's CDR3 is CASSGRPTGQLISQPQHF. The CDR3 nucleotides read TGTGCCAGCAGTGGCCGACCCACGGGACAATTGATAAGTCAGCCCCAGCATTTT.

A remark on this clone: A junction boundary mismatches the germline segment, possibly from a read error. CDR3: CSSSNGDFPTGELFF. The CDR3 DNA is TGTTCCAGCAGCAATGGGGACTTCCCCACCGGGGAGCTGTTTTTT. The rearrangement links TRBV7-9 to TRBJ2-2, with D perhaps matching TRBD2 (6 bases). The germline V gene encodes CDR1 SEHNR and CDR2 FQNEAQ (reference sequence). The CDR3 has 15 residues.

This sequence joins TRBV7-8 and TRBJ1-1, with a possible D match to TRBD1 (6 bases). CDR3 length: 16 amino acids. CDR1 SGHVS and CDR2 FQNEAQ come from the germline V gene. V was clipped by 5 bases and J by 0 bases, with 16 bases between them. CDR3 bases: TGTGCCAGCAGCAAACAGGGACTAGCTCTGAACACTGAAGCTTTCTTT. Its translation: CASSKQGLALNTEAFF.

The chain links TRBV5-1 to TRBJ2-5, with 10 bases that match TRBD1. CDR1 SGHRS and CDR2 YFSETQ come from the germline V gene. The CDR3 covers 16 residues. Trimming at V came to 2 bases and at J to 3 bases, leaving 7 bases not matched to a gene. The DNA for the CDR3 is TGCGCCAGCAGCTTATACCGGGACAGGGGAAAAGAGACCCAGTACTTC. Translating gives CASSLYRDRGKETQYF.

This chain joins TRBV7-3 and TRBJ2-3; 9 nucleotides match TRBD1. From germline, CDR1 is SGHTA and CDR2 FQGTGA. This CDR3 spans 14 amino acids. V was pared by 5 bases and J by 3 bases, with 3 bases of the junction left unmatched. The CDR3 region is CASSAGQGTDTQYF. CDR3 sequence (DNA): TGTGCCAGCAGCGCCGGACAGGGGACAGATACGCAGTATTTT.

This clone was counted only a few times. Here the CDR3 reads CATQAAQRYYEQYF. The CDR3 nucleotides are TGTGCCACGCAGGCCGCGCAAAGGTACTACGAGCAGTACTTC. The chain couples TRBV6-1 to TRBJ2-7; the D is unclear. Trimming pared 10 bases from V and 3 bases from J, leaving 19 bases between. CDR1 and CDR2 from the germline V gene are MNHNS and SASEGT. The CDR3 is 14 residues long.

This chain links TRBV6-5 with TRBJ1-2, with 8 positions matching TRBD1. The V gene end was trimmed by 5 bases and the J gene end by 4 bases; junction bases not matched to a gene: 6. Germline-derived CDR1 and CDR2 are MNHEY and SVGAGI. CDR3 size: 14 residues. As DNA, the CDR3 is TGTGCCAGCAGTGCGGACAGGGCTCTCTATGGCTACACCTTC. This gives the protein CASSADRALYGYTF.

This clone has only a few counts. J is TRBJ1-1 and V is TRBV19; possible D gene TRBD1, 6 bases. CDR1 LNHDA and CDR2 SQIVND come from the germline V gene (reference sequence). Trimming cost V 4 bases and J 0 bases, with 15 bases left between them. This CDR3 is built from 16 residues. The CDR3 sequence: CASSTLGGSMNTEAFF. For the CDR3, the DNA is TGTGCCAGTAGTACCTTAGGGGGTAGCATGAACACTGAAGCTTTCTTT.

This clone is a singleton in its sample. V is TRBV6-1 and J is TRBJ1-3; D is possibly TRBD1 (5 bases). With 2 bases removed from V and 0 bases from J, the gap between germline ends came to 11 bases. CDR1 is MNHNS and CDR2 is SASEGT in the germline V gene. The CDR3 loop spans 16 amino acids. The CDR3 nucleotides read TGTGCCAGCAGTGAAAATGGGGCAGACTCTGGAAACACCATATATTTT. Its protein is CASSENGADSGNTIYF.

The V and J genes are TRBV28 and TRBJ1-6, with a possible D match to TRBD1 (6 bases). CDR1 is MDHEN and CDR2 is SYDVKM in the germline V gene. The V end lost 5 bases, the J end lost 6 bases, and 20 bases lay between the germline ends. The CDR3 extends over 17 amino acids. The CDR3 protein is CASSTNLGDRINSPLHF. DNA for the CDR3: TGTGCCAGCAGTACAAACCTAGGAGACAGGATTAATTCACCCCTCCACTTT. Drawing the rest from reference TRBV28 and TRBJ1-6, the complete variable domain is DVKVTQSSRYLVKRTGEKVFLECVQDMDHENMFWYRQDPGLGLRLIYFSYDVKMKEKGDIPEGYSVSREKKERFSLILESASTNQTSMYLCASSTNLGDRINSPLHFGNGTRLTVT.

The genes are TRBV7-2 and TRBJ1-1; TRBD1 matches at 7 bases. Germline V gene data show CDR1 as SGHTA and CDR2 as FQGNSA. The CDR3 has 14 amino acids. CDR3 amino acids: CAGNRGFSRTEAFF. The DNA for the CDR3 is TGTGCAGGGAACAGGGGTTTTTCTCGCACTGAAGCTTTCTTT.

V is TRBV30 and J is TRBJ1-2; D remains ambiguous. Trimming took off 0 bases at V and 8 bases at J, with 13 bases between the two ends. The CDR3 is 13 residues long. Germline V CDR1 and CDR2: GTSNPN, SVGIG (reference sequence). The CDR3 DNA sequence: TGTGCCTGGAGTGTACCGGCCCTCGGGGGCTACACCTTC. It yields the protein CAWSVPALGGYTF. Full variable domain (rest looked up from reference TRBV30 and TRBJ1-2): SQTIHQWPATLVQPVGSPLSLECTVEGTSNPNLYWYRQAAGRGLQLLFYSVGIGQISSEVPQNLSASRPQDRQFILSSKKLLLSDSGFYLCAWSVPALGGYTFGSGTRLTVV.

The rearrangement joins TRBV4-1 to TRBJ2-7; weak D call: TRBD1 (5 bases). This CDR3 has 14 amino acids. The germline V gene has CDR1 MGHRA and CDR2 YSYEKL. Trimming took off 4 bases at V and 0 bases at J, with 10 bases between the two ends. The CDR3 DNA follows: TGCGCCAGCAGCCCTGGACAATACTCCTACGAGCAGTACTTC. This gives the protein CASSPGQYSYEQYF.

The sample holds one count of this clone. The chain combines TRBV7-9 with TRBJ1-5; TRBD1 matches 9 bases. The V segment lost 4 bases and the J segment 3 bases; nucleotides outside the gene matches: 10. The CDR3 runs to 17 residues. Germline loops: CDR1 SEHNR, CDR2 FQNEAQ (reference sequence). CDR3 nucleotide sequence: TGTGCCAGCAGCTCTCCTACCGGGACAGGGTCCAATCAGCCCCAGCATTTT. Encoded protein: CASSSPTGTGSNQPQHF.

The CDR3 DNA reads as TGTGCCAGCAACTCAATAACAGGGGCGGAGACCCAGTACTTC. Translated: CASNSITGAETQYF. This chain connects TRBV7-9 to TRBJ2-5; 7 positions match TRBD1. This CDR3 is 14 amino acids long. After removal of 7 bases from V and 5 bases from J, the junction contained 10 bases not matched to a gene. CDR1 and CDR2 from the germline V gene are SEHNR and FQNEAQ (reference sequence).